This TCR beta chain stems from a study of Graves' ophthalmopathy and Graves' hyperthyroidism. Investigators amplified TCR beta CDR3 regions from RNA transcripts. Following a first-round RT-PCR that used HTBI primers, a second-round multiplex PCR was carried out. A single record per CDR3 protein comes from TCRdb applying MiXCR to the multiplex PCR reads. The sample yields 650,000 to 900,000 distinct CDR3 sequences, 40% seen once. The receptor comes from an adult man with Graves' ophthalmopathy. Sequencing input: peripheral blood.

The CDR3: CASSPGDREDLEQYF. The CDR3 bases are TGCGCCAGCAGTCCAGGAGACAGGGAGGACCTCGAGCAGTACTTC. The V call is TRBV4-3, the J call TRBJ2-7; the D gene is possibly TRBD1 (7 bases). Germline V lookup: CDR1 LGHNA, CDR2 YSLEER. CDR3 length equals 15 residues. V was trimmed by 6 bases and J by 6 bases, leaving 21 bases between them.